A selection of T cell receptor beta chains follows, all from one sample in a study of T cell responses to AZD1222 COVID-19 vaccine. Only in-frame clones appear in the TCRdb table, and some are missing; sequencing was by immunoSEQ multiplex PCR. The data show about 140,000 clones, with roughly 90% seen just once and 2.5% to 3% held by the top ten. The sample here was peripheral blood, taken on day 0 of AZD1222 vaccination. Receptors originate from an adult in good health. The CDR3 runs from the conserved cysteine through the conserved F or W. D genes are given only for firm matches. Some rows have no size entry. The others give once, few or many, or a class for an expanded clone.

cdr3_aa: CASSWASSDDEQFF
cdr3_nt: TGTGCCAGCAGTTGGGCTAGCTCCGACGATGAGCAGTTCTTC
v_call: TRBV27
d_call: .
clone_size: once
j_call: TRBJ2-1

cdr3_aa: CASSLDRSNSYNSPLHF
cdr3_nt: TGTGCCAGCAGCTTAGATCGGAGTAATTCCTATAATTCACCCCTCCACTTT
v_call: TRBV11-2
d_call: .
clone_size: .
j_call: TRBJ1-6

cdr3_aa: CAWSKPHGGSSNEQFF
cdr3_nt: TGTGCCTGGAGCAAGCCCCACGGGGGTAGTTCCAATGAGCAGTTCTTC
v_call: TRBV30
d_call: .
clone_size: .
j_call: TRBJ2-1

cdr3_aa: CASSQDRVGQGSPLHF
cdr3_nt: TGCGCCAGCAGCCAAGATCGGGTAGGCCAGGGTTCACCCCTCCACTTT
v_call: TRBV4-3
d_call: .
clone_size: once
j_call: TRBJ1-6

cdr3_aa: CASSESGQPSSYEQYF
cdr3_nt: TGCGCCAGCAGTGAGTCAGGGCAGCCCTCCTCCTACGAGCAGTACTTC
v_call: TRBV10-1
d_call: .
clone_size: .
j_call: TRBJ2-7

cdr3_aa: CASSQVLGDEQYF
cdr3_nt: TGCGCCAGCAGCCAAGTCTTAGGGGACGAGCAGTACTTC
v_call: TRBV4-3
d_call: .
clone_size: .
j_call: TRBJ2-7

cdr3_aa: CASSVGGADNQPQHF
cdr3_nt: TGTGCCAGCAGTGTAGGAGGGGCCGACAATCAGCCCCAGCATTTT
v_call: TRBV2
d_call: .
clone_size: .
j_call: TRBJ1-5

cdr3_aa: CASSLVTGLAGELFF
cdr3_nt: TGTGCCAGCAGCTTAGTGACAGGCCTGGCCGGGGAGCTGTTTTTT
v_call: TRBV7-6
d_call: .
clone_size: .
j_call: TRBJ2-2

cdr3_aa: CASSLQGIRGYGYTF
cdr3_nt: TGTGCCAGCAGCCTACAGGGAATAAGGGGGTATGGCTACACCTTC
v_call: TRBV5-6
d_call: .
clone_size: .
j_call: TRBJ1-2

cdr3_aa: CASSPRVASGGLRTDTQYF
cdr3_nt: TGTGCCAGCTCACCACGGGTGGCTAGCGGGGGGCTCCGCACAGATACGCAGTATTTT
v_call: TRBV18
d_call: TRBD2
clone_size: .
j_call: TRBJ2-3

cdr3_aa: CASSAQSREGNNEQFF
cdr3_nt: TGTGCCAGCAGCGCCCAATCCCGGGAGGGGAACAATGAGCAGTTCTTC
v_call: TRBV9
d_call: TRBD2
clone_size: .
j_call: TRBJ2-1

cdr3_aa: CASSLVQRGAPTNTQYF
cdr3_nt: TGTGCCAGCAGTTTAGTCCAGCGGGGGGCCCCCACAAATACGCAGTATTTT
v_call: TRBV27
d_call: TRBD2
clone_size: .
j_call: TRBJ2-3

cdr3_aa: CASTKLENTEAFF
cdr3_nt: TGTGCCAGCACCAAGCTAGAGAACACTGAAGCTTTCTTT
v_call: TRBV6-5
d_call: .
clone_size: few
j_call: TRBJ1-1

cdr3_aa: CASSQSPYLGSEQYF
cdr3_nt: TGCGCCAGCAGCCAAAGTCCCTATTTAGGGAGCGAGCAGTACTTC
v_call: TRBV4-1
d_call: .
clone_size: .
j_call: TRBJ2-7

cdr3_aa: CASRDSVNTEAFF
cdr3_nt: TGCGCCAGCAGGGACAGCGTAAACACTGAAGCTTTCTTT
v_call: TRBV10-2
d_call: .
clone_size: once
j_call: TRBJ1-1

cdr3_aa: CAISEAQGVASSYEQYF
cdr3_nt: TGTGCCATCAGTGAAGCCCAGGGGGTGGCGAGCTCCTACGAGCAGTACTTC
v_call: TRBV10-3
d_call: TRBD1
clone_size: .
j_call: TRBJ2-7

cdr3_aa: CASRGGREKLFF
cdr3_nt: TGTGCCAGCAGAGGGGGCAGGGAAAAACTGTTTTTT
v_call: TRBV27
d_call: TRBD1
clone_size: .
j_call: TRBJ1-4

cdr3_aa: CASSRGRTDTQYF
cdr3_nt: TGTGCCAGCAGCCGCGGGCGCACAGATACGCAGTATTTT
v_call: TRBV7-8
d_call: .
clone_size: .
j_call: TRBJ2-3

cdr3_aa: CASRRTPNYEQYF
cdr3_nt: TGTGCCAGCAGGCGGACACCAAACTACGAGCAGTACTTC
v_call: TRBV12-3/TRBV12-4
d_call: .
clone_size: .
j_call: TRBJ2-7

cdr3_aa: CASSYSTGTGGYGYTF
cdr3_nt: TGTGCCAGCAGTTACTCGACCGGGACAGGGGGCTATGGCTACACCTTC
v_call: TRBV6-6
d_call: TRBD1
clone_size: .
j_call: TRBJ1-2

cdr3_aa: CASSPQTNYGYTF
cdr3_nt: TGTGCCAGCAGCCCTCAGACTAACTATGGCTACACCTTC
v_call: TRBV9
d_call: .
clone_size: .
j_call: TRBJ1-2

cdr3_aa: CASSTAGAPKNIQYF
cdr3_nt: TGTGCCAGCAGCACCGCGGGGGCACCTAAAAACATTCAGTACTTC
v_call: TRBV7-2
d_call: .
clone_size: .
j_call: TRBJ2-4

cdr3_aa: CASSIWPLGQPQHF
cdr3_nt: TGTGCCAGCAGCATTTGGCCCCTTGGACAGCCCCAGCATTTT
v_call: TRBV7-2
d_call: .
clone_size: .
j_call: TRBJ1-5

cdr3_aa: CASHPSSSSYNEQFF
cdr3_nt: TGTGCCAGTCACCCCAGCTCGAGCTCCTACAATGAGCAGTTCTTC
v_call: TRBV19
d_call: .
clone_size: .
j_call: TRBJ2-1

cdr3_aa: CSASSSSPNQPQHF
cdr3_nt: TGCAGTGCTAGTTCGTCCTCACCTAATCAGCCCCAGCATTTT
v_call: TRBV20-1
d_call: .
clone_size: .
j_call: TRBJ1-5

cdr3_aa: CASSLRDSSYEQYF
cdr3_nt: TGCGCCAGCAGCCTCCGGGACAGCTCCTACGAGCAGTACTTC
v_call: TRBV4-1
d_call: TRBD1
clone_size: .
j_call: TRBJ2-7

cdr3_aa: CASSSGGGRPSSYEQYF
cdr3_nt: TGTGCCAGCAGCTCCGGCGGCGGGAGGCCAAGCTCCTACGAGCAGTACTTC
v_call: TRBV7-9
d_call: TRBD2
clone_size: .
j_call: TRBJ2-7

cdr3_aa: CASSLVGLNTGELFF
cdr3_nt: TGTGCCAGCAGTTTGGTGGGCCTGAACACCGGGGAGCTGTTTTTT
v_call: TRBV27
d_call: .
clone_size: .
j_call: TRBJ2-2

cdr3_aa: CASSLNQGVNTEAFF
cdr3_nt: TGTGCCAGCAGCCTAAACCAGGGGGTAAACACTGAAGCTTTCTTT
v_call: TRBV7-9
d_call: TRBD1
clone_size: .
j_call: TRBJ1-1

cdr3_aa: CATAGTSGYEQYF
cdr3_nt: TGTGCCACCGCCGGGACTAGCGGCTACGAGCAGTACTTC
v_call: TRBV2
d_call: TRBD2
clone_size: .
j_call: TRBJ2-7

cdr3_aa: CASSEGWSGRAEFF
cdr3_nt: TGCGCCAGCAGTGAGGGGTGGAGCGGGAGAGCCGAGTTCTTC
v_call: TRBV10-1
d_call: TRBD2
clone_size: .
j_call: TRBJ2-1

cdr3_aa: CASTSLGGGYTF
cdr3_nt: TGTGCCAGTACCTCTTTAGGAGGCGGCTACACCTTC
v_call: TRBV28
d_call: .
clone_size: once
j_call: TRBJ1-2

cdr3_aa: CASSYRTTNNEQFF
cdr3_nt: TGTGCCAGCAGTTACCGGACTACCAACAATGAGCAGTTCTTC
v_call: TRBV2
d_call: .
clone_size: .
j_call: TRBJ2-1

cdr3_aa: CASRNSGSSYNEQFF
cdr3_nt: TGTGCCAGCAGGAATAGCGGGAGCTCCTACAATGAGCAGTTCTTC
v_call: TRBV28
d_call: TRBD2
clone_size: .
j_call: TRBJ2-1

cdr3_aa: CAISDQAGGGNEQYF
cdr3_nt: TGTGCCATCAGTGATCAAGCGGGAGGCGGAAACGAGCAGTACTTC
v_call: TRBV10-3
d_call: TRBD2
clone_size: .
j_call: TRBJ2-7

cdr3_aa: CASSPDLTGTNYGYTF
cdr3_nt: TGTGCCAGCTCACCAGATTTAACAGGGACTAACTATGGCTACACCTTC
v_call: TRBV18
d_call: .
clone_size: .
j_call: TRBJ1-2

cdr3_aa: CASSLVGTKGGYGYTF
cdr3_nt: TGTGCCAGCAGCTTAGTGGGCACTAAAGGGGGCTATGGCTACACCTTC
v_call: TRBV7-9
d_call: .
clone_size: .
j_call: TRBJ1-2

cdr3_aa: CASSLTGPGQFF
cdr3_nt: TGTGCCAGCAGTCTAACAGGGCCGGGGCAGTTCTTC
v_call: TRBV6-2/TRBV6-3
d_call: .
clone_size: .
j_call: TRBJ2-1

cdr3_aa: CASSFRQGFTEAFF
cdr3_nt: TGTGCCAGCAGCTTTCGACAGGGCTTCACTGAAGCTTTCTTT
v_call: TRBV7-2
d_call: TRBD1
clone_size: .
j_call: TRBJ1-1

cdr3_aa: CASSISLQGAPEFF
cdr3_nt: TGTGCCAGTAGTATCTCCTTACAGGGGGCTCCAGAGTTCTTC
v_call: TRBV19
d_call: TRBD1
clone_size: .
j_call: TRBJ2-1

cdr3_aa: CASSFMTANTDTQYF
cdr3_nt: TGTGCCAGCAGCTTTATGACAGCTAACACAGATACGCAGTATTTT
v_call: TRBV7-3
d_call: .
clone_size: once
j_call: TRBJ2-3

cdr3_aa: CASSFTTQTTGSSYNEQFF
cdr3_nt: TGTGCCAGCAGCTTTACTACCCAAACAACCGGGAGCTCCTACAATGAGCAGTTCTTC
v_call: TRBV5-6
d_call: .
clone_size: .
j_call: TRBJ2-1

cdr3_aa: CASSLSGLREGPAGELFF
cdr3_nt: TGTGCCAGCAGTTTATCCGGCTTGCGGGAGGGCCCGGCCGGGGAGCTGTTTTTT
v_call: TRBV28
d_call: TRBD2
clone_size: once
j_call: TRBJ2-2

cdr3_aa: CASSLERDRVANEQFF
cdr3_nt: TGTGCCAGCAGCTTAGAGCGGGACAGGGTGGCCAATGAGCAGTTCTTC
v_call: TRBV11-1
d_call: TRBD1
clone_size: .
j_call: TRBJ2-1

cdr3_aa: CASSAGAFGGVNGSYNEQFF
cdr3_nt: TGTGCCAGCAGTGCGGGTGCTTTCGGGGGGGTGAATGGCTCCTACAATGAGCAGTTCTTC
v_call: TRBV6-1
d_call: TRBD2
clone_size: .
j_call: TRBJ2-1

cdr3_aa: CASSQRGREGADTQYF
cdr3_nt: TGTGCCAGCAGCCAGCGGGGGCGGGAGGGCGCAGATACGCAGTATTTT
v_call: TRBV11-2
d_call: TRBD2
clone_size: .
j_call: TRBJ2-3

cdr3_aa: CASSPGRGDSGGNQPQHF
cdr3_nt: TGTGCCAGCAGCCCCGGGAGGGGGGACAGCGGGGGCAATCAGCCCCAGCATTTT
v_call: TRBV4-2
d_call: TRBD1
clone_size: .
j_call: TRBJ1-5

cdr3_aa: CASSLGAVNTGELFF
cdr3_nt: TGTGCCAGCAGTTTAGGCGCAGTGAACACCGGGGAGCTGTTTTTT
v_call: TRBV28
d_call: .
clone_size: .
j_call: TRBJ2-2

cdr3_aa: CASGTRNEQFF
cdr3_nt: TGTGCCTCCGGGACTAGAAATGAGCAGTTCTTC
v_call: TRBV28
d_call: TRBD2
clone_size: .
j_call: TRBJ2-1

cdr3_aa: CASSLDGSGEQIGDYEQYF
cdr3_nt: TGTGCCAGCAGCTTAGATGGTTCGGGGGAACAGATTGGGGATTACGAGCAGTACTTC
v_call: TRBV11-3
d_call: .
clone_size: .
j_call: TRBJ2-7

cdr3_aa: CASSEGENYLNQPQHF
cdr3_nt: TGTGCCAGCAGTGAAGGGGAGAACTATCTCAATCAGCCCCAGCATTTT
v_call: TRBV6-1
d_call: .
clone_size: .
j_call: TRBJ1-5

cdr3_aa: CASSYSPFQLTEAFF
cdr3_nt: TGTGCCAGCAGTTACTCACCCTTCCAACTCACTGAAGCTTTCTTT
v_call: TRBV6-6
d_call: .
clone_size: once
j_call: TRBJ1-1

cdr3_aa: CASNWGGETHEQYF
cdr3_nt: TGTGCCAGCAACTGGGGAGGGGAAACTCACGAGCAGTACTTC
v_call: TRBV5-4
d_call: TRBD2
clone_size: .
j_call: TRBJ2-7

cdr3_aa: CASSSGGPWNTEAFF
cdr3_nt: TGTGCCAGCAGCTCAGGTGGGCCCTGGAACACTGAAGCTTTCTTT
v_call: TRBV7-2
d_call: .
clone_size: .
j_call: TRBJ1-1

cdr3_aa: CASSSTSGTQYF
cdr3_nt: TGTGCCAGCAGTTCAACCAGTGGGACCCAGTACTTC
v_call: TRBV6-2/TRBV6-3
d_call: .
clone_size: .
j_call: TRBJ2-5

cdr3_aa: CASSPLGGLRGGNTIYF
cdr3_nt: TGTGCCAGCAGCCCTCTCGGGGGTCTCCGCGGTGGAAACACCATATATTTT
v_call: TRBV7-2
d_call: .
clone_size: .
j_call: TRBJ1-3

cdr3_aa: CATSDIGRGSYNEQFF
cdr3_nt: TGTGCCACCAGTGATATCGGCAGGGGGTCCTACAATGAGCAGTTCTTC
v_call: TRBV24-1
d_call: TRBD1
clone_size: .
j_call: TRBJ2-1

cdr3_aa: CASSQDLGGTPQHF
cdr3_nt: TGCGCCAGCAGCCAAGATTTAGGCGGGACGCCCCAGCATTTT
v_call: TRBV4-3
d_call: .
clone_size: .
j_call: TRBJ1-5

cdr3_aa: CASSFPPGTRVYEQYF
cdr3_nt: TGTGCCAGCAGTTTCCCACCCGGGACTAGGGTCTACGAGCAGTACTTC
v_call: TRBV6-2/TRBV6-3
d_call: TRBD2
clone_size: .
j_call: TRBJ2-7

cdr3_aa: CASRDNMNTEAFF
cdr3_nt: TGCGCCAGCAGGGACAACATGAACACTGAAGCTTTCTTT
v_call: TRBV10-2
d_call: .
clone_size: .
j_call: TRBJ1-1